One sample yielded the 27 T cell receptor beta chains listed below, sequenced in a study of blood T cell repertoires in COVID-19. Sequencing was performed with immunoSEQ multiplex PCR; in TCRdb, only in-frame clones are kept and a portion is missing. This table has roughly 97,000 clones, approximately 80% appearing once. The specimen sequenced was peripheral blood. These receptors were collected from a man aged 55 to 70 with acute or convalescent COVID-19.

The DNA for the CDR3 is TGCGCCAGCCGCCCCAGGGGCCTGGGCGAGCAGTACTTC. Encoded protein: CASRPRGLGEQYF. The chain links TRBV5-1 to TRBJ2-7, with a tentative D call TRBD1 (6 bases). V dropped 7 bases and J dropped 6 bases, with 17 bases sitting between them. Germline V gene data show CDR1 as SGHRS and CDR2 as YFSETQ. The CDR3 loop spans 13 amino acids.

This chain connects TRBV7-8 to TRBJ1-3; D is uncertain. This CDR3 is built from 14 residues. Germline lookup yields CDR1 SGHVS and CDR2 FQNEAQ. Trimming removed 7 bases from V and 2 bases from J, with 12 bases in between. The CDR3: CASTPARTGNTIYF. In nucleotides, the CDR3 is TGTGCCAGCACCCCCGCCAGGACTGGAAACACCATATATTTT.

The genes are TRBV19 and TRBJ1-3; TRBD1 aligns across 7 bases. CDR1 is LNHDA, CDR2 SQIVND, per germline (reference sequence). The CDR3 totals 16 residues. V shed 0 bases and J 8 bases; nucleotides not matched to a gene: 10. The chain's CDR3 is CASSIEMGQFNDTIYF. The CDR3 DNA sequence: TGTGCCAGTAGTATAGAGATGGGACAGTTTAATGACACCATATATTTT.

For this clone: The sample has other DNA sequences that encode this CDR3 too. The CDR3 DNA reads as TGTGCCAGTAGTATAAGAACAGGGGGCCATCAGCCCCAGCATTTT. Its translation: CASSIRTGGHQPQHF. V usage is TRBV19 and J usage is TRBJ1-5; 9 bases align to TRBD1. Germline V gene data show CDR1 as LNHDA and CDR2 as SQIVND (reference sequence). The CDR3 loop spans 15 amino acids. The ends lost 2 bases at V and 5 bases at J; junction bases unmatched: 4.

The rearrangement uses TRBV5-1 and TRBJ2-1; 7 bases align to TRBD2. The CDR3 is 16 residues long. J gave up 0 bases and V 2 bases, and 5 bases lay outside the gene matches. The germline V gene encodes CDR1 SGHRS and CDR2 YFSETQ. DNA for the CDR3: TGCGCCAGCAGCTTAAATGTAGCGGGCTCCTACAATGAGCAGTTCTTC. This codes for CASSLNVAGSYNEQFF.

This rearrangement joins TRBV11-2 to TRBJ1-6; 7 nucleotides match TRBD1. The CDR3 has 16 amino acids. V was clipped by 0 bases and J by 9 bases; unmatched bases: 8. The germline CDR1 and CDR2 sequences are SGHAT and FQNNGV. Here the CDR3 reads CASSLDQGGGSSPLHF. CDR3 coding DNA: TGTGCCAGCAGCTTAGATCAAGGAGGGGGCTCTTCACCCCTCCACTTT.

The V gene is TRBV7-6, the J gene TRBJ2-3, with 9 bases that match TRBD2. The CDR3 loop spans 16 amino acids. V shed 5 bases, J shed 0 bases, and the junction held 6 bases outside the gene matches. Germline V gives CDR1 SGHVS, CDR2 FNYEAQ. CDR3 protein: CASSPQLAGSTDTQYF. The CDR3 coding sequence is TGTGCCAGCAGCCCCCAACTAGCGGGCAGCACAGATACGCAGTATTTT.

This clone was seen only a few times. The CDR3 region is CASSWTSGREYEQYF. In DNA, the CDR3 is TGCGCCAGCAGCTGGACTAGCGGGAGGGAATACGAGCAGTACTTC. This sequence joins TRBV5-1 and TRBJ2-7; 15 nucleotides line up with TRBD2. Germline-derived CDR1 and CDR2 are SGHRS and YFSETQ. V gave up 3 bases and J gave up 4 bases; unmatched junction bases: 2. The CDR3 is made up of 15 amino acids.

The chain is built from TRBV15 and TRBJ2-7; tentative D call: TRBD1 (7 bases). With 3 bases removed from V and 0 bases from J, the gap between germline ends came to 12 bases. The length of the CDR3 is 15 residues. Germline V gives CDR1 LNHNV, CDR2 YYDKDF (reference sequence). The CDR3 coding sequence is TGTGCCACCAGCAGGCGGGACAGCGCCTCCTACGAGCAGTACTTC. It yields the protein CATSRRDSASYEQYF.

V usage is TRBV4-3 and J usage is TRBJ1-3, with D possibly matching TRBD1 (5 bases). The V and J ends lost 0 bases and 3 bases respectively, with 12 bases between them. Germline-derived CDR1 and CDR2 are LGHNA and YSLEER. This CDR3 region has 16 residues. The CDR3 reads CASSQDRAGLGNTIYF. CDR3 nucleotides: TGCGCCAGCAGCCAAGATAGGGCAGGGCTTGGAAACACCATATATTTT.

The V call is TRBV30, the J call TRBJ2-7, with D tentatively TRBD1 (6 bases). Germline V CDR1 and CDR2: GTSNPN, SVGIG (reference sequence). The CDR3 sequence is 14 residues long. The V end was cut by 0 bases, the J end by 8 bases, with 17 bases between. CDR3 sequence reads: CAWSVAGVPHKQYF. The CDR3 DNA sequence: TGTGCCTGGAGTGTCGCAGGGGTTCCACACAAGCAGTACTTC.

The V gene is TRBV6-1, the J gene TRBJ1-1; weak D call: TRBD1 (5 bases). V was pared by 2 bases and J by 11 bases, with 18 bases between. CDR3 length: 14 residues. Looked up from germline, CDR1 is MNHNS and CDR2 is SASEGT. CDR3 DNA: TGTGCCAGCAGTGAACAGGGAATGCGCCCTCCGGCTTTCTTT. Translating gives CASSEQGMRPPAFF.

The gene calls are TRBV3-1 (or the pseudogene TRBV3-2) and TRBJ1-2, with 10 positions matching TRBD1. CDR3 size: 16 residues. CDR1 is LGHDT, CDR2 YNNKEL, per germline (reference sequence). The junction had 6 bases not matched to a gene; V was cut back by 1 base and J by 4 bases. Here the CDR3 reads CASSQGQTGGSYGYTF. CDR3 DNA sequence: TGTGCCAGCAGCCAAGGCCAGACAGGGGGCTCCTATGGCTACACCTTC.

The chain uses TRBV30 and TRBJ1-1; TRBD1 might be the D (6 bases). Trimming took 4 bases from V and 2 from J, leaving 11 bases between them. The CDR3 extends over 13 amino acids. Per germline, CDR1 GTSNPN and CDR2 SVGIG (reference sequence). CDR3 DNA sequence: TGTGCCTGGATCGGGACAACCAACACTGAAGCTTTCTTT. Its protein is CAWIGTTNTEAFF.

The chain employs TRBV7-2 and TRBJ1-1; D not certain. Per germline, CDR1 SGHTA and CDR2 FQGNSA. The length of the CDR3 is 15 residues. V lost 1 base and J lost 4, with 13 bases in between. The CDR3 loop is CASSLGIGVSTEAFF. The CDR3 DNA reads TGTGCCAGCAGCTTAGGAATCGGGGTGAGCACTGAAGCTTTCTTT.

The gene calls are TRBV5-6 and TRBJ1-2; D may be TRBD1 (5 bases). Germline values: CDR1 SGHDT, CDR2 YYEEEE. V was clipped by 2 bases and J by 1 base, with 12 bases between them. The CDR3 spans 15 residues. The CDR3 is CASSFLRQHNYGYTF. The CDR3 nucleotides read TGTGCCAGCAGCTTCTTGCGACAGCATAACTATGGCTACACCTTC.

This chain uses TRBV7-9 with TRBJ1-2; 7 nucleotides align to TRBD1. CDR1 and CDR2 (germline): SEHNR, FQNEAQ (reference sequence). Losses at the gene ends were 2 bases for V and 2 bases for J; bases not matched to a gene: 8. This CDR3 has 16 residues. The CDR3 region has the DNA TGTGCCAGCAGCTTATTGGGCGACAGGGTGAACTATGGCTACACCTTC. It is translated as CASSLLGDRVNYGYTF.

This clone was detected ten times or more. The chain links TRBV6-2 or TRBV6-3 to TRBJ2-7; possible D gene TRBD2, 6 bases. This CDR3 is 13 amino acids long. Trimming took 0 bases from V and 6 from J, leaving 9 bases between them. Germline V CDR1 and CDR2: MNHEY, SVGEGT. The CDR3 DNA reads as TGTGCCAGCAGTTACTCGACGGGACTCGAGCAGTACTTC. It specifies CASSYSTGLEQYF.

The CDR3 DNA reads as TGTGCCATCAGTGAGTCGTTGGTTAAGAGCGGGGATGAAGCTTTCTTT. It codes for CAISESLVKSGDEAFF. The rearrangement links TRBV10-3 to TRBJ1-1; D remains unclear. Germline-derived CDR1 and CDR2 are ENHRY and SYGVKD. The CDR3 spans 16 residues. V was trimmed by 0 bases and J by 7 bases, leaving 18 bases between them.

Concerning this clone itself: Compared with germline, one end of the junction differs, possibly owing to a read error. CDR3 residues: CASSEGVLAGQWDTQYF. CDR3 DNA sequence: TGTGCCAGCAGCGAAGGGGTACTAGCGGGGCAATGGGATACGCAGTATTTT. The V call is TRBV6-1, the J call TRBJ2-3; 10 bases map to TRBD2. Germline CDR1 and CDR2: MNHNS and SASEGT. The CDR3 runs to 17 residues.

The rearrangement uses TRBV5-1 and TRBJ2-3; D is possibly TRBD2 (6 bases). Looked up from germline, CDR1 is SGHRS and CDR2 is YFSETQ. Trimming took 1 base from V and 4 from J, leaving 10 bases between them. CDR3 length: 14 amino acids. For the CDR3, the DNA is TGCGCCAGCAGCTTGATCTCTAGCGCAGATACGCAGTATTTT. It yields the protein CASSLISSADTQYF.

The J gene is TRBJ1-6, the V gene TRBV19; 7 nucleotides align to TRBD1. In germline, CDR1 is LNHDA, CDR2 SQIVND (reference sequence). The CDR3 has 17 amino acids. V shed 5 bases and J 7 bases; nucleotides not matched to a gene: 14. The CDR3, as DNA: TGTGCCAGTAGTCCCCGACAGGGACGAACGGGGAATTCACCCCTCCACTTT. Its protein product is CASSPRQGRTGNSPLHF. Looking up the rest from reference TRBV19 and TRBJ1-6 gives the full variable domain: DGGITQSPKYLFRKEGQNVTLSCEQNLNHDAMYWYRQDPGQGLRLIYYSQIVNDFQKGDIAEGYSVSREKKESFPLTVTSAQKNPTAFYLCASSPRQGRTGNSPLHFGNGTRLTVT.

The gene calls are TRBV7-9 and TRBJ2-1; 14 bases agree with TRBD2. CDR3 length: 17 amino acids. The germline gives CDR1 SEHNR, CDR2 FQNEAQ (reference sequence). The V segment lost 3 bases and the J segment 7 bases; nucleotides outside the gene matches: 8. This CDR3 reads CASSLGRLAGGGNEQFF. Here the CDR3 DNA reads TGTGCCAGCAGCTTGGGGCGACTAGCGGGAGGGGGGAATGAGCAGTTCTTC.

The chain uses TRBV7-8 and TRBJ1-1; TRBD1 might be the D (5 bases). V lost 2 bases and J lost 4, with 8 bases in between. CDR3 length equals 13 residues. Germline lookup yields CDR1 SGHVS and CDR2 FQNEAQ. The CDR3 coding sequence is TGTGCCAGCAGCTTATCGGGGGGCACTGAAGCTTTCTTT. Its protein product is CASSLSGGTEAFF.

V and J are TRBV5-1 and TRBJ1-1, with D maybe TRBD1 (5 bases). There are 15 residues in the CDR3. V lost 0 bases and J 3 bases, leaving 12 bases between the germline ends. Germline loops: CDR1 SGHRS, CDR2 YFSETQ. The CDR3: CASSLGAGWDTEAFF. The CDR3 DNA is TGCGCCAGCAGCTTGGGTGCAGGGTGGGACACTGAAGCTTTCTTT.

The rearrangement links TRBV24-1 to TRBJ1-4; 8 bases align to TRBD1. J lost 6 bases, V lost 6 bases, and 17 bases had no gene match. The CDR3 has 18 residues. CDR1 and CDR2 from the germline V gene are KGHDR and SFDVKD. CDR3 residues: CATSRGTGDFFGDEKLFF. CDR3 nucleotide sequence: TGTGCCACCAGTAGAGGGACAGGTGACTTTTTTGGGGATGAAAAACTGTTTTTT.

This chain connects TRBV30 to TRBJ2-2; a weak D match, TRBD2 (5 bases). This CDR3 has 13 amino acids. The V end was cut by 1 base, the J end by 5 bases, with 8 bases between. The germline V gene encodes CDR1 GTSNPN and CDR2 SVGIG (reference sequence). The CDR3 DNA follows: TGTGCCTGGAGTGCGGGGTTTACCGGGGAGCTGTTTTTT. Protein product: CAWSAGFTGELFF.